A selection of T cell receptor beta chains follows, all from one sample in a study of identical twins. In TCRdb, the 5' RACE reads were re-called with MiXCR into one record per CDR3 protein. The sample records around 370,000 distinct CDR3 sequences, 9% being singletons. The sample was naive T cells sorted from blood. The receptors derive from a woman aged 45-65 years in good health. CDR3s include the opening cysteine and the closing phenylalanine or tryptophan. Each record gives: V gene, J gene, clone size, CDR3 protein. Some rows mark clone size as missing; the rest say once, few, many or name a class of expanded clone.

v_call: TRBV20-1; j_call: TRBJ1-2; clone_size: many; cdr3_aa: CSARGLGQDYGYTF
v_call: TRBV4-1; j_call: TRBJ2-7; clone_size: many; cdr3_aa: CASSFRLASYEQYF
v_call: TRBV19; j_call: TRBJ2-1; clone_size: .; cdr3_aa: CASSNKIPGTPMLRDEQFF
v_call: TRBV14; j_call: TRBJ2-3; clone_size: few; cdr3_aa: CASSQDTLYTDTQYF
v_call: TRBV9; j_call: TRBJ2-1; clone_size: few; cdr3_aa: CASSPTSGFGNEQFF
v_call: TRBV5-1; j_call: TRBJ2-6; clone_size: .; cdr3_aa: CASSTGSGANVLTF
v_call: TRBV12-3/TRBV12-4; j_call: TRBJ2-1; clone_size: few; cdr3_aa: CASSPREDQFF
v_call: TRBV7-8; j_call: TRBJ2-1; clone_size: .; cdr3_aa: CASSFELRNEQFF
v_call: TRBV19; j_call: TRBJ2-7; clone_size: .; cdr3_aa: CASTQGYEQYF
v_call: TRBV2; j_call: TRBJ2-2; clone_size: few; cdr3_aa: CASFGIGEEGELFF
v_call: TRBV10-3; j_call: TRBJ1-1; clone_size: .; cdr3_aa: CAISPTGGTEAFF
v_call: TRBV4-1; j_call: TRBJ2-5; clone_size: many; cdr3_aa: CASSQDEGAGETQYF
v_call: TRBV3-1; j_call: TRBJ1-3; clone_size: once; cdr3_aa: CASSRPGGGDSGNTIYF
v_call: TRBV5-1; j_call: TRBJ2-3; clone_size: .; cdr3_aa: CASSSTTSGRALSQYF
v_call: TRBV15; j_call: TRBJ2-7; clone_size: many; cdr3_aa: CATSRGDTHYEQYF
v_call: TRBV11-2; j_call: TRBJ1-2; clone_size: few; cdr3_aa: CASSSLGGARGYTF
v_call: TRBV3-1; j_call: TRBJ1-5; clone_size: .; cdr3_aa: CASSQDGSYLQPQHF
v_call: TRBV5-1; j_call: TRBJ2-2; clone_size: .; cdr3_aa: CASSAADRDTGELFF
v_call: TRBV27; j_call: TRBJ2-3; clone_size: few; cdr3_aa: CASSLSGGAGLPPDTQYF
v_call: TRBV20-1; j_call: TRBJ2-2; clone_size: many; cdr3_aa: CSAQLATGELFF
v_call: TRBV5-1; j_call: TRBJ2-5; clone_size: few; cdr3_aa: CASSLRLGEYQETQYF
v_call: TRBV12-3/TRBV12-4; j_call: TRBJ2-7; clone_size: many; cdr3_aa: CASSLLGYEQYF
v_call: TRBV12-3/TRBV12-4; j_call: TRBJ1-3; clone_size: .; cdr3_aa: CASTRSPGNTIYF
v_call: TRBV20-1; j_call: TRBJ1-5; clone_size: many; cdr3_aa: CSARYTGSNQPQHF
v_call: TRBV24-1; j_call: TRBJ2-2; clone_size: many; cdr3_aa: CATSDLRQGAHGGELFF
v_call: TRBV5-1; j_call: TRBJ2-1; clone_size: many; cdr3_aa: CASSLAREVPFSHEQFF
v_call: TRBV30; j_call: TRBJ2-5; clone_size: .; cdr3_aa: CAWDRVRETQYF
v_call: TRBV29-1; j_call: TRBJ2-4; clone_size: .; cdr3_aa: CSVEDRGGKNIQYF
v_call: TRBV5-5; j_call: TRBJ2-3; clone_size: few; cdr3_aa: CASRTGGAVDTQYF
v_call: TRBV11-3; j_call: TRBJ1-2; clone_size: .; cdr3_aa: CASSLDRTGQLYGYTF
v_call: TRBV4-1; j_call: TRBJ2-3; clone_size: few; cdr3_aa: CASSPTSGGLTDTQYF
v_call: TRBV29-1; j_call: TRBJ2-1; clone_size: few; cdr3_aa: CSVEATGGTYNEQFF
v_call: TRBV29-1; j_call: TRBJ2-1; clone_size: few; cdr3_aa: CSVETLGFYNEQFF
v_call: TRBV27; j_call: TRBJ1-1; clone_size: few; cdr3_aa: CASSLSIGGNTEAFF
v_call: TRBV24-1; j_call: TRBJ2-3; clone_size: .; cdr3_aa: CATENGRRGTDTQYF
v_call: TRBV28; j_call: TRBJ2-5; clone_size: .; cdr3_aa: CASSFDRGVETQYF
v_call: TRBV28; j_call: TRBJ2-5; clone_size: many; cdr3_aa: CASSLAGPLGETQYF